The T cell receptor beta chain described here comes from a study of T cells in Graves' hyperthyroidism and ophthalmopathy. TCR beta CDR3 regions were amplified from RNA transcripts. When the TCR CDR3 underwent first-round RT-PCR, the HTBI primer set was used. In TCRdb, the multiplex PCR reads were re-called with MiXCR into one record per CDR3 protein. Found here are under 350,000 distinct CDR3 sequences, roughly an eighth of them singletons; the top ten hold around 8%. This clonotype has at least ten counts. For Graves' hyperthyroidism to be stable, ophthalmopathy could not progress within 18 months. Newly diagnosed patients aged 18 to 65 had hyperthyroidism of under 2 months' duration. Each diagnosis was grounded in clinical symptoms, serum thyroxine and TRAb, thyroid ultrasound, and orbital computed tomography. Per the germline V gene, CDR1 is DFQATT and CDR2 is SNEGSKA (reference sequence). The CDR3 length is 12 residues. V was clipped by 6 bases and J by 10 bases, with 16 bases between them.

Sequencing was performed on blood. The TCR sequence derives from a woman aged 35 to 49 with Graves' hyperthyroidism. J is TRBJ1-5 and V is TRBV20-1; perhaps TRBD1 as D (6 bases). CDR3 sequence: CSAQVRGRPQHF. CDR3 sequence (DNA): TGCAGTGCCCAGGTCAGGGGTCGACCCCAGCATTTT.